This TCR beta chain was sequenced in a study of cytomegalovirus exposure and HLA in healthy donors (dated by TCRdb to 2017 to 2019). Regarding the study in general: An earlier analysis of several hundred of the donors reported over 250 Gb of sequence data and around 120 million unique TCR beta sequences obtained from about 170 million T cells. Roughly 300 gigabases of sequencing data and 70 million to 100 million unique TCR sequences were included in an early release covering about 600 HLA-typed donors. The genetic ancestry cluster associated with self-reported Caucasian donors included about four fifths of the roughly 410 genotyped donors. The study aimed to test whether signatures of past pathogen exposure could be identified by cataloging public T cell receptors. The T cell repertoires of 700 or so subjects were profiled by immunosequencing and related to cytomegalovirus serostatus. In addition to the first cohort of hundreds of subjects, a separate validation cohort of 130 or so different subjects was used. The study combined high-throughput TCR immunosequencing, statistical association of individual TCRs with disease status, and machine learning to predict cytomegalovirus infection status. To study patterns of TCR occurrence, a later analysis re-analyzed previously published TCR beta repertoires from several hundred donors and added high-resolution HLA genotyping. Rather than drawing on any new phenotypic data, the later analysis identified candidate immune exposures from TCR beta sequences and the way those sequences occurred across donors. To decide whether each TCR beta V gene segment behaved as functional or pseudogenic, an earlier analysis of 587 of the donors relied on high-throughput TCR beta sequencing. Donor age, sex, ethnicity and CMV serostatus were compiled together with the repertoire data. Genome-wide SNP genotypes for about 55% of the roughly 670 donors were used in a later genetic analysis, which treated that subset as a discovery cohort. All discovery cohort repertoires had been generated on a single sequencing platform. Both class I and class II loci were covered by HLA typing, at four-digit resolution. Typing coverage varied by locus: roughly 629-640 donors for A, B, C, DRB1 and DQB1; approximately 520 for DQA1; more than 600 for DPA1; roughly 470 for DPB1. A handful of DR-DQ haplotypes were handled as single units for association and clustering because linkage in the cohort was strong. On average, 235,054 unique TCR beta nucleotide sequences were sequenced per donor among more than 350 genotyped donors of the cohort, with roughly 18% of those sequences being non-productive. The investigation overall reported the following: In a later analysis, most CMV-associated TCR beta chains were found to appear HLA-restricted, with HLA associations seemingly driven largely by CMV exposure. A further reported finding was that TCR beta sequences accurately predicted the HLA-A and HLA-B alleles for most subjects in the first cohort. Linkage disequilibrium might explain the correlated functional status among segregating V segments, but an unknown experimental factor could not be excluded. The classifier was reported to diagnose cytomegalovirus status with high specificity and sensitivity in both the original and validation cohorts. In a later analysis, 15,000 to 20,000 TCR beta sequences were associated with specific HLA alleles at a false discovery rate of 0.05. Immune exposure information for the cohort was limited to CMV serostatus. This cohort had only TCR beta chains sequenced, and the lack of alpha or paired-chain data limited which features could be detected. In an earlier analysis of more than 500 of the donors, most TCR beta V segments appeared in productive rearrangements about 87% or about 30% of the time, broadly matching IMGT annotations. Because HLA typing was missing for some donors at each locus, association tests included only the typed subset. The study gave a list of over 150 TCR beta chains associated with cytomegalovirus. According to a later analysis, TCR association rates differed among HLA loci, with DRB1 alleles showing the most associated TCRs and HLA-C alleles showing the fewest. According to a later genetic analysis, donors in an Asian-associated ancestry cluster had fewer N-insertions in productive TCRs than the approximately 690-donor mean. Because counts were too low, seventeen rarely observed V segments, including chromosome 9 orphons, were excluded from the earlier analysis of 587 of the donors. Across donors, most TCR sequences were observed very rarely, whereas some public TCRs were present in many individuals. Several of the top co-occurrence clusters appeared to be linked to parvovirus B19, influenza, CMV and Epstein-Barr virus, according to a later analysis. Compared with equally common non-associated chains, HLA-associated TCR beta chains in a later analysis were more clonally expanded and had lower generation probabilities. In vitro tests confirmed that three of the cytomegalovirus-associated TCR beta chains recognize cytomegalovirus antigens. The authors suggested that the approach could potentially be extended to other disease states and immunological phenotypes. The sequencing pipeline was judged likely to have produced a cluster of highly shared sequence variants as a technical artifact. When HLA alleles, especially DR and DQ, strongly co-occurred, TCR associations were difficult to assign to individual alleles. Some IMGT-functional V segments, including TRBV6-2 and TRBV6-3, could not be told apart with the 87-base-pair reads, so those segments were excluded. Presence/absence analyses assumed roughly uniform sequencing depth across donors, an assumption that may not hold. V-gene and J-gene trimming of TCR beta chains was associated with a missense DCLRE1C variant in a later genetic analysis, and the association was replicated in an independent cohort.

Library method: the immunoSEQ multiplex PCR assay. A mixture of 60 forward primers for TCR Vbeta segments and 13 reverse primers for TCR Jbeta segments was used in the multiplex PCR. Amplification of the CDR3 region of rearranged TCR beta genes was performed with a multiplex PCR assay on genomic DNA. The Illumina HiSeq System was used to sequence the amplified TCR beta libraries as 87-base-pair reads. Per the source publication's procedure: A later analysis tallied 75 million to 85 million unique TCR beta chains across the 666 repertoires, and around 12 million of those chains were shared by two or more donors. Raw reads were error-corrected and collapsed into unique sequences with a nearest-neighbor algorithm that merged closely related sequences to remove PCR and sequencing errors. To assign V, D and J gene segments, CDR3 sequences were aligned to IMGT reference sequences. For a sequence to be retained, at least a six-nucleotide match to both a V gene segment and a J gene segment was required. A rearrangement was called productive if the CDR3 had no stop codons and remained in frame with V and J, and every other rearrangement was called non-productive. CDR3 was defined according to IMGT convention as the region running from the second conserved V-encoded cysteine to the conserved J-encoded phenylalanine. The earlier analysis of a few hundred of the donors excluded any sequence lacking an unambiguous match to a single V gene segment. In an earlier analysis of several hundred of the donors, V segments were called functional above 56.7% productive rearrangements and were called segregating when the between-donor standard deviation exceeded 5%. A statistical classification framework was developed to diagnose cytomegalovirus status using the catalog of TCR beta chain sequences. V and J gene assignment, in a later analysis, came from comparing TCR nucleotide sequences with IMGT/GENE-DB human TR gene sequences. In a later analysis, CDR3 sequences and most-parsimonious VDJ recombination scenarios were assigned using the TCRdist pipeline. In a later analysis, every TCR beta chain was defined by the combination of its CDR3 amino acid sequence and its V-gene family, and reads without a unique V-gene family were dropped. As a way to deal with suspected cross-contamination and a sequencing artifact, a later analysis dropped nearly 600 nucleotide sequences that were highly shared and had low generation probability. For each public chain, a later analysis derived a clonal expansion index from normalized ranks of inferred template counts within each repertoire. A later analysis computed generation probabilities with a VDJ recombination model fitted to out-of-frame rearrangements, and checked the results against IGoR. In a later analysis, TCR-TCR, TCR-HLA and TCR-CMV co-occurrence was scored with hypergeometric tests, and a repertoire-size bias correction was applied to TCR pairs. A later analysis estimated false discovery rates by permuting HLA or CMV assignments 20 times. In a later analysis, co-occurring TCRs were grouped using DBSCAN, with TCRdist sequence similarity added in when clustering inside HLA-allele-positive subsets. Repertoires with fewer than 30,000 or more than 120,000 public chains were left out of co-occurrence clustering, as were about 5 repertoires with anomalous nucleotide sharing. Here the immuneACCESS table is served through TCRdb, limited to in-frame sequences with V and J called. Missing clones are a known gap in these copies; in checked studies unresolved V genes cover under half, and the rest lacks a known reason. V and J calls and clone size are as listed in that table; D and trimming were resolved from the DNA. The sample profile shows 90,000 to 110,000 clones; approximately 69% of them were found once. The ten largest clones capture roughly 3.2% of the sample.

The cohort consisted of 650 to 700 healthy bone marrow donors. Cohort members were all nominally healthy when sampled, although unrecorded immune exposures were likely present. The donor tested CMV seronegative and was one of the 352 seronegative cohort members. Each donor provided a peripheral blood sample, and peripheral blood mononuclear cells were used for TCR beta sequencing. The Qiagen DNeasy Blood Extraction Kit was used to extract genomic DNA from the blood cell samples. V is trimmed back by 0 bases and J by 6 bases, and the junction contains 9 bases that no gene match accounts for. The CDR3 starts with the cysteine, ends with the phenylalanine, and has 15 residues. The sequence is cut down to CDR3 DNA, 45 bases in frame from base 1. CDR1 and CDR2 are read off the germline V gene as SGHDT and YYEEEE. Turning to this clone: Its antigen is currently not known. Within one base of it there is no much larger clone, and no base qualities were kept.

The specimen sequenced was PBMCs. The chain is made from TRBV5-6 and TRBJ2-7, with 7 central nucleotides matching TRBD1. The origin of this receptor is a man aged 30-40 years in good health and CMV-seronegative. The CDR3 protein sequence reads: CASSLGYRGISEQYF. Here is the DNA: TGTGCCAGCAGCTTGGGGTACAGGGGAATCTCCGAGCAGTACTTC. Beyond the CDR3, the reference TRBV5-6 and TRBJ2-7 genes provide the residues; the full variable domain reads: DAGVTQSPTHLIKTRGQQVTLRCSPKSGHDTVSWYQQALGQGPQFIFQYYEEEERQRGNFPDRFSGHQFPNYSSELNVNALLLGDSALYLCASSLGYRGISEQYFGPGTRLTVT.